The sequence of this TCR beta chain was determined in a study of blood T cell repertoires in COVID-19 (dated by TCRdb to the early 2020s). Regarding the research as a whole: Samples from collaborators originated in the United States, Italy and Spain and spanned both the acute and convalescent phases of COVID-19. The repertoires were released in a freely available public database intended as a resource for research on the immune response to SARS-CoV-2. The samples were drawn from the first 160 participants of the ongoing ImmuneRACE study and from 950 to 1,500 subjects provided by 6 global collaborators. Deeply sampled blood TCRbeta repertoires from subjects exposed to, actively infected with, or recovered from COVID-19 were included in the dataset. The prospective study material was composed of cDNA or gDNA derived from T cells, B-cell-depleted T cells, or PBMCs. Nearly every sample came with metadata listing a de-identified subject ID, COVID-19 status, age in years and sex. HLA class I and class II types, where available, came from metadata supplied by the sample provider rather than from assay-based typing. What the study reported, not specific to this receptor: Clinical and demographic metadata were provided uncurated, with the amount varying by source and participant.

The immunoSEQ Assay, a bias-controlled multiplex PCR, was used to amplify TCRbeta CDR3 regions from genomic DNA. Per the original workflow: The number of nucleated cells in each sample was estimated by amplification of reference gene primers within the assay. To quantify the absolute abundance of each unique TCRbeta CDR3 rearrangement, sequence reads were collapsed and filtered. Productive Simpson clonality was computed per sample as the square root of Simpson's diversity index over productive rearrangements. TCRdb limited this immuneACCESS table to in-frame rearrangements with V and J called. A share of clones is missing; checked studies link under half to unresolved V genes, and the rest is unexplained. For V, J and clone size, that table is used; D and trimming come from the DNA. In this sample the table shows approximately 200,000 clones, around 88% of which occur a single time. Of the sample, about 4.1% is held by the ten largest clones.

Remarks on this clone: What antigen it recognizes has not been identified. No much larger clonotype is one base removed from it; base qualities were not supplied.

The collaborating institutions used their own protocols to collect whole blood in K2EDTA tubes. For TCRbeta analysis, collaborator samples were shipped as frozen whole blood, as isolated PBMCs, or as DNA extracted from either sample type. Cut back by 6 bases and 7 bases, the V and J ends lie 13 bases apart. In the germline V gene (reference sequence), CDR1 corresponds to LNHDA and CDR2 to SQIVND. The CDR3 sequence holds 12 residues, the cysteine and phenylalanine included. CDR3 DNA only is kept here, 36 bases in frame from base 1. Sequencing used peripheral blood. The sequence was collected from a woman younger than 45 with acute or convalescent COVID-19. The chain is encoded by TRBV19 joined to TRBJ2-7; possibly the D gene is TRBD2, per 5 matching bases. The CDR3 region reads CASRPLGGEQYF. Read as DNA, the sequence is TGTGCCAGTAGGCCCCTCGGCGGGGAGCAGTACTTC. Reference TRBV19 and TRBJ2-7 genes cover what lies past the CDR3, so the full variable domain is DGGITQSPKYLFRKEGQNVTLSCEQNLNHDAMYWYRQDPGQGLRLIYYSQIVNDFQKGDIAEGYSVSREKKESFPLTVTSAQKNPTAFYLCASRPLGGEQYFGPGTRLTVT.